This record concerns one T cell receptor beta chain sequence. Its target is unknown. The data originate from a study of T cells in Graves' hyperthyroidism and ophthalmopathy. Notes on the study in general: Researchers found most expanded thyroid clonotypes above 0.001 in blood as well.

Authors of the study amplified TCR beta CDR3 regions from RNA transcripts. Initially, a first-round RT-PCR of the TCR CDR3 employed the HTBI primer set. TCRdb used MiXCR to reprocess the multiplex PCR reads, holding one entry per CDR3 protein. In the table there are approximately 590,000 distinct CDR3 sequences, 15% to 19% of which are singletons. CDR1 is SGHDN, CDR2 FVKESK, per germline. The CDR3 sequence is 16 residues long. V lost 0 bases and J lost 3, with 14 bases in between. PBMCs were sourced from 9 to 10 ml fresh peripheral blood. This receptor was obtained from a woman aged 25 to 39 with Graves' hyperthyroidism. The rearrangement links TRBV14 to TRBJ1-2, with D possibly being TRBD1 (5 bases). The sequenced sample consisted of blood. Here the CDR3 reads CASSQDPGRQYYGYTF. DNA for the CDR3: TGTGCCAGCAGCCAAGATCCGGGACGACAGTACTATGGCTACACCTTC.